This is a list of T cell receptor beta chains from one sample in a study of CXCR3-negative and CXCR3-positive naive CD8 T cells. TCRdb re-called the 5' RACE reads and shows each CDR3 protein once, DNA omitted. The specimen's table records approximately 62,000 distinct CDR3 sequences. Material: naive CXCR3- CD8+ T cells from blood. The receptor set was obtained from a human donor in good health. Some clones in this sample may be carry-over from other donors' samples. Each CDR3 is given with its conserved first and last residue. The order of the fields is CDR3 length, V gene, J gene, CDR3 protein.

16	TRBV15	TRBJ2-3	CATSIRPGQGADTQYF
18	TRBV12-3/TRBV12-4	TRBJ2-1	CASSLSGHFKLSYNEQFF
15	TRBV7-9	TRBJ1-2	CASSLRSGVAEGYTF
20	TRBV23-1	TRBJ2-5	CASSQPEWTSGGFGGETQYF
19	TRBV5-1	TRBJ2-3	CASSPPRPGPSGDTDTQYF
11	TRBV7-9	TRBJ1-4	CASSSMGKLFF
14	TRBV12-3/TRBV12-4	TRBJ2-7	CASSLGLVNYEQYF
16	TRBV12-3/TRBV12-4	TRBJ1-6	CASTTDRSSYNSPLHF
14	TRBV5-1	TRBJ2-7	CASSYHQSGYEQYF
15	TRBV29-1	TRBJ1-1	CSVERDGHLPTEAFF
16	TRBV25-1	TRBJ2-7	CASSPPPPSEAYEQYF
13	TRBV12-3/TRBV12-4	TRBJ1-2	CASSSGGFYGYTF
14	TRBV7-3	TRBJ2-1	CASSSGLGWDEQFF
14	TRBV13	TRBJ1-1	CASSLEQRDTEAFF
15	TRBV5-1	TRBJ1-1	CASSLIAVSEHEAFF
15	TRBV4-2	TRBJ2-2	CASSHAESNTGELFF
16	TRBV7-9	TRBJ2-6	CASSWVRGPGANVLTF
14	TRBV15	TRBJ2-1	CATSTSDFGTEQFF
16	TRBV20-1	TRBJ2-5	CSARDSETGMKKTQYF
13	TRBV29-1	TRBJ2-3	CSVEGQNTDTQYF
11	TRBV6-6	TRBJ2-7	CASSYSNEQYF
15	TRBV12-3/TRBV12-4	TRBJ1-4	CASKSWGPVFEKLFF
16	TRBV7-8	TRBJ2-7	CASSLEDSRSSYEQYF
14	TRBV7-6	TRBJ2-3	CASSSSGGADTQYF
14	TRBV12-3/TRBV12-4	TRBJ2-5	CASSFLSDQETQYF
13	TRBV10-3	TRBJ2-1	CADPSEAPNEQFF
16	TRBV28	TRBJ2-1	CASTHLEGELYNEQFF
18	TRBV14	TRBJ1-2	CASSQLNPRVTTARGYTF
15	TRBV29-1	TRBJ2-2	CSAGGGQTNTGELFF
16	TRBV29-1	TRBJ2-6	CSVEMTSVTGANVLTF
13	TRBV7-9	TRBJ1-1	CASSPPADTEAFF
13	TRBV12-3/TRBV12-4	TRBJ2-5	CASSPWGIETQYF
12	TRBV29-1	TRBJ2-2	CSVVAGDGELFF
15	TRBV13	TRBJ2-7	CASTTRGLAGDGQYF
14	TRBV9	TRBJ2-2	CASRPLSGTGELFF
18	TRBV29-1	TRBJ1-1	CRYAIVWTGGNPNTEAFF
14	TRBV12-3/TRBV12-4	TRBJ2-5	CASSAKHWEETQYF
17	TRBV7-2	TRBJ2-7	CASSLAPGTFYSYEQYF
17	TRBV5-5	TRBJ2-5	CASSGGTGGAVGETQYF
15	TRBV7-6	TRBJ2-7	CASSPDGRDFYEQYF
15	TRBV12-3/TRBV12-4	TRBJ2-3	CASSVAGDGTDTQYF
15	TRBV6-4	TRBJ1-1	CASSETGTGGTEAFF
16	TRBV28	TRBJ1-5	CASSLWPRDDNQPQHF
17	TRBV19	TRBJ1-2	CASSPRGRGLAIRGYTF
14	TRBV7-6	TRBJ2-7	CASSFSTAAYEQYF
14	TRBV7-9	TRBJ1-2	CASSPTPLADGYTF
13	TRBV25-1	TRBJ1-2	CASSYGRSYGYTF
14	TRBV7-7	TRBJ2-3	CASSSNDREHTQYF
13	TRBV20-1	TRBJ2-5	CSAMVLAEETQYF
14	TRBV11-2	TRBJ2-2	CASSLEANTGELFF
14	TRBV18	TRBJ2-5	CASSLAKNQETQYF